Listed here are 10 T cell receptor beta chains from one sample, sequenced in a study of shared clonotypes between healthy human individuals. Clones were sequenced by immunoSEQ multiplex PCR, and TCRdb holds only the in-frame ones, with some missing. The profile shows about 480,000 clones, approximately 79% of them singletons. The source material was PBMCs. The receptors derive from a middle-aged woman in good health. Some clones in this sample may be carry-over from other donors' samples.

The chain links TRBV7-2 to TRBJ2-7; 10 nucleotides align to TRBD2. The germline CDR1 and CDR2 sequences are SGHTA and FQGNSA. This CDR3 is 17 amino acids long. Trimming took 5 bases from V and 2 from J; bases not matched to a gene: 12. In nucleotides, the CDR3 is TGTGCCAGCAGCACAACTACCGGGACTAGCGCAACCTACGAGCAGTACTTC. Translation gives CASSTTTGTSATYEQYF.

This rearrangement joins TRBV7-2 to TRBJ2-4; D is perhaps TRBD2 (5 bases). The V end lost 2 bases, the J end lost 13 bases, and 15 bases lay between the germline ends. The germline V gene encodes CDR1 SGHTA and CDR2 FQGNSA. The CDR3 length is 13 residues. The CDR3 nucleotides read TGTGCCAGCAGCTTACGCCCACTAGAGCACCAGTACTTC. Its protein product is CASSLRPLEHQYF.

J is TRBJ2-3 and V is TRBV9; TRBD2 matches at 15 bases. This CDR3 has 17 residues. The ends lost 4 bases at V and 2 bases at J; junction bases unmatched: 5. Germline V gives CDR1 SGDLS, CDR2 YYNGEE. The CDR3 region has the DNA TGTGCCAGCAGCCTCCGGACTAGCGGGAGGGACACAGATACGCAGTATTTT. Encoded protein: CASSLRTSGRDTDTQYF.

This clone was seen only once. DNA of the CDR3: TGTGCCAGCAGCTTTCAGGGAGCCTACGAGCAGTACTTC. It specifies CASSFQGAYEQYF. This sequence joins TRBV5-4 and TRBJ2-7; perhaps D is TRBD1 or TRBD2 (5 bases each). V was clipped by 2 bases and J by 2 bases, with 8 bases between them. The germline CDR1 and CDR2 sequences are SGHNT and YYREEE (reference sequence). The CDR3 loop spans 13 amino acids.

The V gene is TRBV6-1, the J gene TRBJ1-1, with 10 bases lining up with TRBD1. This CDR3 spans 15 amino acids. The trim removed 5 bases at V and 3 bases at J, leaving 6 bases unmatched. Germline loops: CDR1 MNHNS, CDR2 SASEGT. CDR3 loop: CASSTRTGGDTEAFF. The CDR3 bases are TGTGCCAGCAGTACCCGGACAGGGGGGGACACTGAAGCTTTCTTT.

CDR3 region: CASYTAIENTEAFF. For the CDR3, the DNA is TGTGCCAGCTATACGGCTATCGAGAACACTGAAGCTTTCTTT. The rearrangement uses TRBV6-5 and TRBJ1-1; D not resolved. V was clipped by 8 bases and J by 1 base, with 14 bases between them. Per the germline V gene, CDR1 is MNHEY and CDR2 is SVGAGI. The CDR3 is 14 residues long.

The chain employs TRBV6-5 and TRBJ2-1; 11 nucleotides agree with TRBD2. The V and J ends lost 6 bases and 10 bases, in that order; junction bases with no gene match: 2. Germline CDR1 and CDR2: MNHEY and SVGAGI. This CDR3 contains 12 residues. The CDR3 DNA reads as TGTGCCAGCAGCTTAGCGGGAGGGGAGCAGTTCTTC. This sequence encodes CASSLAGGEQFF.

CDR3 protein: CASSLDVYRDQETQYF. The DNA for the CDR3 is TGTGCCAGCAGCTTAGATGTATACAGGGACCAAGAGACCCAGTACTTC. The V call is TRBV11-2, the J call TRBJ2-5; D is possibly TRBD1 (6 bases). Germline values: CDR1 SGHAT, CDR2 FQNNGV. This CDR3 is built from 16 residues. Trimming took off 0 bases at V and 0 bases at J, with 11 bases between the two ends.

The genes are TRBV28 and TRBJ2-7, with 8 bases identical to TRBD2. The V segment lost 3 bases and the J segment 2 bases; nucleotides outside the gene matches: 6. The germline CDR1 and CDR2 sequences are MDHEN and SYDVKM. CDR3 length equals 15 residues. CDR3 protein: CASSLAREVPYEQYF. Written as DNA, the CDR3 is TGTGCCAGCAGTTTGGCGCGGGAGGTGCCCTACGAGCAGTACTTC.

This clone has a handful of counts. The J gene is TRBJ2-7, the V gene TRBV5-1; D is perhaps TRBD1 (6 bases). Germline loops: CDR1 SGHRS, CDR2 YFSETQ. The CDR3 spans 13 residues. V was cut by 6 bases and J by 2 bases, with 12 bases left in between. CDR3 DNA: TGCGCCAGCAACAGGGCAGGCACCTACGAGCAGTACTTC. It encodes CASNRAGTYEQYF.